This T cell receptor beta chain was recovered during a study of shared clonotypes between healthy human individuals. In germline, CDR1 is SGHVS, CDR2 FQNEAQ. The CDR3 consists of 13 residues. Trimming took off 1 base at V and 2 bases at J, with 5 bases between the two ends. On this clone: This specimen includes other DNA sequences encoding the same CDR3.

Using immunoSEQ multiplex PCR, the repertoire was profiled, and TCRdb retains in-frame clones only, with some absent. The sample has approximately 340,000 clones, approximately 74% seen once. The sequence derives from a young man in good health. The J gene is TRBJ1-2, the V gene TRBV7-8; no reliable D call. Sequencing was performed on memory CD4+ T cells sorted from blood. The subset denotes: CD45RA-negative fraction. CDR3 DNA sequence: TGTGCCAGCAGCTTAGGCGGGAACTATGGCTACACCTTC. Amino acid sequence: CASSLGGNYGYTF.